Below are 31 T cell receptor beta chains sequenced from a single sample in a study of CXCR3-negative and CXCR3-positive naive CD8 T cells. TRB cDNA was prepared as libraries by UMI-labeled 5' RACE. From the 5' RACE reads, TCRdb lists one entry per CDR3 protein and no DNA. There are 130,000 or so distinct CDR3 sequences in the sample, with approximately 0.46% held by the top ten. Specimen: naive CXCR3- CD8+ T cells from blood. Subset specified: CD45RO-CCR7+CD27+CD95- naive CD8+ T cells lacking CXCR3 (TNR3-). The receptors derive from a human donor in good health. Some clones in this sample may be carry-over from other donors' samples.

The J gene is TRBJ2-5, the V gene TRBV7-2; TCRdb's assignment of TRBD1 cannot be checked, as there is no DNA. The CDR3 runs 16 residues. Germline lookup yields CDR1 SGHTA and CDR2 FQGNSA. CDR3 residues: CASSPSGGEVKETQYF.

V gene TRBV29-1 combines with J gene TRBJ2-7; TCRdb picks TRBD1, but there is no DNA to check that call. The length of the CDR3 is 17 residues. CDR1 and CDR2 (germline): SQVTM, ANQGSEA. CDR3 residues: CSVEGGAATQAGYEQYF.

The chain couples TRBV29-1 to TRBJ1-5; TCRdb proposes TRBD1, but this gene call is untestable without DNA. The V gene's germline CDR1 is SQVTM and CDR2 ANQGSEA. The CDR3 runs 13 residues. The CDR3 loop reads CSVGQGLNQPQHF. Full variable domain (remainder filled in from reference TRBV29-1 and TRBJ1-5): SAVISQKPSRDICQRGTSLTIQCQVDSQVTMMFWYRQQPGQSLTLIATANQGSEATYESGFVIDKFPISRPNLTFSTLTVSNMSPEDSSIYLCSVGQGLNQPQHFGDGTRLSIL.

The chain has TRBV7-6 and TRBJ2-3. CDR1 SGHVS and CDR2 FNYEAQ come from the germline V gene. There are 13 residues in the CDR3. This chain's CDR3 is CASSPEVSDTQYF.

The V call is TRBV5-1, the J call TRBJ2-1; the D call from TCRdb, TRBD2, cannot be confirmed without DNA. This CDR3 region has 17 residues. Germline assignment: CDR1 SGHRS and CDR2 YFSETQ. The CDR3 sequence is CASSLGSGGAIEDEQFF. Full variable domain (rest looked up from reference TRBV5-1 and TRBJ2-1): KAGVTQTPRYLIKTRGQQVTLSCSPISGHRSVSWYQQTPGQGLQFLFEYFSETQRNKGNFPGRFSGRQFSNSRSEMNVSTLELGDSALYLCASSLGSGGAIEDEQFFGPGTRLTVL.

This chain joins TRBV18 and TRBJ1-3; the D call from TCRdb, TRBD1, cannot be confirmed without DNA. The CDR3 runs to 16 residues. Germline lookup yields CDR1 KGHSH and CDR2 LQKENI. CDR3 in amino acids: CASSPGTGFDGNTIYF. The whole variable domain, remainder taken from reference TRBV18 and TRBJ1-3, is NAGVMQNPRHLVRRRGQEARLRCSPMKGHSHVYWYRQLPEEGLKFMVYLQKENIIDESGMPKERFSAEFPKEGPSILRIQQVVRGDSAAYFCASSPGTGFDGNTIYFGEGSWLTVV.

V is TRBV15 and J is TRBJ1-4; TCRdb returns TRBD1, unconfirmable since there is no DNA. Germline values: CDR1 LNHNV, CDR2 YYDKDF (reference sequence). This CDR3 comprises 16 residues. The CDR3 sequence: CATSGFEQGPNEKLFF. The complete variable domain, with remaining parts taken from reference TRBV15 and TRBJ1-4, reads DAMVIQNPRYQVTQFGKPVTLSCSQTLNHNVMYWYQQKSSQAPKLLFHYYDKDFNNEADTPDNFQSRRPNTSFCFLDIRSPGLGDTAMYLCATSGFEQGPNEKLFFGSGTQLSVL.

The CDR3 here is CASSTNRGLNYGYTF. This rearrangement joins TRBV9 to TRBJ1-2; there is no DNA to check the TCRdb D call of TRBD1. The CDR3 totals 15 residues. Germline CDR1 and CDR2: SGDLS and YYNGEE.

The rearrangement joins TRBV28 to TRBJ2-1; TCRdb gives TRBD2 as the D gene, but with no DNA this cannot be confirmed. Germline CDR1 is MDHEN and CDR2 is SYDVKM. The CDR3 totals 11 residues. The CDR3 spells CASSFRAQQFF.

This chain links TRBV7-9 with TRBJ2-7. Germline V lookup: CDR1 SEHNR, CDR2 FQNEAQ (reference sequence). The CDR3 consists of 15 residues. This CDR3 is CASSFEAGGSYEQYF. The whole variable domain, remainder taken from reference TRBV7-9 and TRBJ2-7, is DTGVSQNPRHKITKRGQNVTFRCDPISEHNRLYWYRQTLGQGPEFLTYFQNEAQLEKSRLLSDRFSAERPKGSFSTLEIQRTEQGDSAMYLCASSFEAGGSYEQYFGPGTRLTVT.

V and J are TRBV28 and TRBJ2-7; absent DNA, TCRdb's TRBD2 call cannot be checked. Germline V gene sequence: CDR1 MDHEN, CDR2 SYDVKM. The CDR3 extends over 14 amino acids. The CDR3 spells CASSRPGLADEQYF. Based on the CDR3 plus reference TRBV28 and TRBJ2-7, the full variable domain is DVKVTQSSRYLVKRTGEKVFLECVQDMDHENMFWYRQDPGLGLRLIYFSYDVKMKEKGDIPEGYSVSREKKERFSLILESASTNQTSMYLCASSRPGLADEQYFGPGTRLTVT.

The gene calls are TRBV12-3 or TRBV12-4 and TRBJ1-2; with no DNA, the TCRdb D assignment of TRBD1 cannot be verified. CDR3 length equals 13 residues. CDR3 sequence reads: CASSFLQDYGYTF.

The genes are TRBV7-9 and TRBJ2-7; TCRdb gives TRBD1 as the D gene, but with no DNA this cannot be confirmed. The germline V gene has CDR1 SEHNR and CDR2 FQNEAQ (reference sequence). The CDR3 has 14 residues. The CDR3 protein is CASSLETRGVEQYF.

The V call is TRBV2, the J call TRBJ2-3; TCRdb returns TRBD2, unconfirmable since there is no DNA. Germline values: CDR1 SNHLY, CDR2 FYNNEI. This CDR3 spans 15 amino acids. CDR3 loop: CASSEALAGQDTQYF.

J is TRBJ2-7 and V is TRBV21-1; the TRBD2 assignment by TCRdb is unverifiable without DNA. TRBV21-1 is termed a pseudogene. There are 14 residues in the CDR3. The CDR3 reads CASRSSGRSDEQYF.

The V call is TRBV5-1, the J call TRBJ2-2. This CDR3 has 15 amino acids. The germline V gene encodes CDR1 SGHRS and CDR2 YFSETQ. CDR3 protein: CASSDIQANTGELFF. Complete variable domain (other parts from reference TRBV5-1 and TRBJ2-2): KAGVTQTPRYLIKTRGQQVTLSCSPISGHRSVSWYQQTPGQGLQFLFEYFSETQRNKGNFPGRFSGRQFSNSRSEMNVSTLELGDSALYLCASSDIQANTGELFFGEGSRLTVL.

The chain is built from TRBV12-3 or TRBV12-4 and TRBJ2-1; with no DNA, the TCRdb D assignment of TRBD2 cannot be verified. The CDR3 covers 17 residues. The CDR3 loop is CASSLGFSGRADNEQFF.

The CDR3 reads CASSNRVEQVKGISYEQYF. The V and J genes are TRBV21-1 and TRBJ2-7; TCRdb's D gene call, TRBD1, goes unchecked for lack of DNA. TRBV21-1 is a pseudogene locus. This CDR3 spans 19 amino acids.

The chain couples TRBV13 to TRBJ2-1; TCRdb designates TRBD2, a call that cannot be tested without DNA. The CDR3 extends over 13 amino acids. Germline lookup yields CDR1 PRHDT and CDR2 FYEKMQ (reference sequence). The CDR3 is CASSLGAGGPCPF.

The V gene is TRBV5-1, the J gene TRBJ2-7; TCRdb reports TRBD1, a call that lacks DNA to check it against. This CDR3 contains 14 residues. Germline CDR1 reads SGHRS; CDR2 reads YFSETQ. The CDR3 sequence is CASSLETGGYEQYF.

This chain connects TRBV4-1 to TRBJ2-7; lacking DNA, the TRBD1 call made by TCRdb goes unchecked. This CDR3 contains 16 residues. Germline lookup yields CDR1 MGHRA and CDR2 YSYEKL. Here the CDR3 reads CASSQGPGTDTYEQYF.

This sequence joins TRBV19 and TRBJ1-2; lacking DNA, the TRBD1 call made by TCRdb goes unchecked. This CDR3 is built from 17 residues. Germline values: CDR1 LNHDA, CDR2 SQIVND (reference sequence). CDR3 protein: CATAGGGLHLANYGYTF. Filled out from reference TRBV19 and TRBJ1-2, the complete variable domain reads DGGITQSPKYLFRKEGQNVTLSCEQNLNHDAMYWYRQDPGQGLRLIYYSQIVNDFQKGDIAEGYSVSREKKESFPLTVTSAQKNPTAFYLCATAGGGLHLANYGYTFGSGTRLTVV.

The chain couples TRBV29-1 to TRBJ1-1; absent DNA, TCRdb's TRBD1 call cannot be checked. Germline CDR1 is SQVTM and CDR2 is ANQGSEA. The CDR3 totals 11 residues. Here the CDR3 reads CSGTGQDEAFF.

The CDR3 loop reads CASSPGLDSYEQYF. The chain carries TRBV7-2 and TRBJ2-7; the TCRdb call, TRBD2, lacks DNA for checking. The CDR3 extends over 14 amino acids. Germline CDR1 SGHTA, CDR2 FQGNSA.

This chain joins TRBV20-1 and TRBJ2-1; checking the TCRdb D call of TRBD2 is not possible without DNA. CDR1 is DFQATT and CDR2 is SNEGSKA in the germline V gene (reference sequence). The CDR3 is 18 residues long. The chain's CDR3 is CSAPGLAGGRGSYNEQFF.

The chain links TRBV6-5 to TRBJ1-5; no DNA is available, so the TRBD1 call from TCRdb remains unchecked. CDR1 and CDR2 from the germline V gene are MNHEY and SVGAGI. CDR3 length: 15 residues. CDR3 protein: CASSIGQGVGQPQHF.

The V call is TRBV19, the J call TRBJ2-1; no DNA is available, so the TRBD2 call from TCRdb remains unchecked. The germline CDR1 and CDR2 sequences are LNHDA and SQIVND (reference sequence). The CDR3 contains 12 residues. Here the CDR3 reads CASSIGGGEEFF.

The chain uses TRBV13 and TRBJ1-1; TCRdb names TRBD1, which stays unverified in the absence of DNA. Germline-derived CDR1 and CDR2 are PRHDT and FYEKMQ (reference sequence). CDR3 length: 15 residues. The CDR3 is CASSSGTGGNTEAFF.

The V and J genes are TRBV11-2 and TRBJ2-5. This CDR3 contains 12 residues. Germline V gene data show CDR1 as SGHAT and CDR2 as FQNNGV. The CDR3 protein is CASSPHSGTQYF.

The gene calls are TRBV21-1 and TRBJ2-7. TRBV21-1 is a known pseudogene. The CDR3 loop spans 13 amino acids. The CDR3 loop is CASPRRGSYEQYF.

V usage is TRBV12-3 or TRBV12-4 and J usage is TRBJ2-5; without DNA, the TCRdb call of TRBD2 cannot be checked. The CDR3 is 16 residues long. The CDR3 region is CASTPSGGPKRETQYF.